Each of the 7 T cell receptor beta chains below was sequenced from the same sample in a study of blood T cells in healthy people across ages. Then a second PCR, running roughly 7 to 11 cycles, was carried out with a sample-barcoded 5' primer and a J-beta primer mix. Using its own MiXCR run on the 5' RACE reads, TCRdb lists one record per CDR3 protein. The sample holds 600,000 or so distinct CDR3 sequences, 25% to 35% seen once. Sequences were obtained from blood. These receptors all come from an elderly woman in good health.

This clonotype has more than one count but fewer than ten. It may be a read error: a sequence one base away is much more abundant. The chain employs TRBV10-3 and TRBJ2-7; the D gene is possibly TRBD1 (6 bases). Per the germline V gene, CDR1 is ENHRY and CDR2 is SYGVKD. This CDR3 comprises 13 residues. V lost 5 bases and J lost 5, with 13 bases in between. The CDR3 DNA reads as TGTGCCATCAGTCCCACAGGGTGGGACGAGCAGTACTTC. This codes for CAISPTGWDEQYF.

DNA of the CDR3: TGTGCCATCTCCGAATACGGGGCGCAGTATTTT. It is translated as CAISEYGAQYF. The chain joins TRBV10-3 to TRBJ2-3; a possible D gene is TRBD2 (5 bases). CDR1 ENHRY and CDR2 SYGVKD come from the germline V gene. Trimming stripped 8 bases from V and 10 bases from J, with 13 bases between. The CDR3 extends over 11 amino acids.

This clonotype occurred a few times. This clone may be a read error of a much larger clone one base away. The chain employs TRBV6-6 and TRBJ2-5; the match to TRBD2 covers 7 bases. Looked up from germline, CDR1 is MNHNY and CDR2 is SVGAGI (reference sequence). The CDR3 sequence is 14 residues long. CDR3 sequence reads: CASSYFGGEEAQYF. The CDR3 nucleotides are TGTGCCAGCAGTTACTTTGGGGGGGAAGAGGCCCAGTACTTC.

Note on this clonotype: It may be a read error: a sequence one base away is much more abundant. The gene calls are TRBV20-1 and TRBJ2-5; D possibly corresponds to TRBD2 (5 bases). The V gene lost 3 bases and the J gene lost 5 bases, with 10 bases spanning the gap. This CDR3 is 12 amino acids long. Germline V gives CDR1 DFQATT, CDR2 SNEGSKA (reference sequence). CDR3 bases: TGCAGTGCTAGTGGGCCTAGCGAGACCCAGTACTTC. Its protein product is CSASGPSETQYF.

Many counts were recorded for this clonotype. CDR3 sequence reads: CASSLAPTGSGYEQYF. The CDR3 DNA reads as TGTGCCAGCAGCTTAGCTCCGACAGGGTCAGGGTACGAGCAGTACTTC. V gene TRBV7-2 combines with J gene TRBJ2-7; 7 bases map to TRBD1. Germline loops: CDR1 SGHTA, CDR2 FQGNSA. The CDR3 has 16 residues. The V segment lost 0 bases and the J segment 4 bases; nucleotides outside the gene matches: 9.

The CDR3 protein is CATSRGGTDNEQFF. The CDR3 DNA reads as TGTGCCACCAGCAGAGGGGGAACTGACAATGAGCAGTTCTTC. The gene calls are TRBV15 and TRBJ2-1, with no clear D. The CDR3 sequence is 14 residues long. Germline values: CDR1 LNHNV, CDR2 YYDKDF (reference sequence). Trimming removed 1 base from V and 5 bases from J, with 9 bases in between. The full variable domain, completed using reference TRBV15 and TRBJ2-1, is DAMVIQNPRYQVTQFGKPVTLSCSQTLNHNVMYWYQQKSSQAPKLLFHYYDKDFNNEADTPDNFQSRRPNTSFCFLDIRSPGLGDTAMYLCATSRGGTDNEQFFGPGTRLTVL.

This clonotype was counted at least ten times. The V and J genes are TRBV7-9 and TRBJ2-1, with TRBD2 matching over 8 bases. The junction had 6 bases not matched to a gene; V was cut back by 2 bases and J by 0 bases. CDR3 length equals 17 residues. Germline V gene data show CDR1 as SEHNR and CDR2 as FQNEAQ (reference sequence). The CDR3 region is CASSLLFRGGSYNEQFF. The CDR3 nucleotides read TGTGCCAGCAGCTTATTGTTTCGGGGGGGCTCCTACAATGAGCAGTTCTTC.